This T cell receptor beta chain originates from a study of high-grade serous ovarian cancer treatment subgroups. Trimming at V came to 6 bases and at J to 8 bases, leaving 7 bases not matched to a gene. Germline lookup yields CDR1 MNHNY and CDR2 SVGAGI (reference sequence). The CDR3 has 13 amino acids. The protocol was immunoSEQ multiplex PCR, while the TCRdb copy is restricted to in-frame clones and leaves out a portion. The data show 8,000 or so clones, 75% to 80% seen once. The tumor samples were collected prior to definitive surgery or chemotherapy. This clone was seen more than once but under ten times.

Sequenced sample: tumor tissue. The receptor was isolated from a human donor with high-grade serous ovarian cancer. This sequence joins TRBV6-6 and TRBJ1-1, with 9 bases aligning to TRBD1. This CDR3 reads CASRPGTGQEAFF. The CDR3 nucleotides are TGTGCCAGCAGACCAGGGACAGGGCAAGAAGCTTTCTTT.